These T cell receptor beta chains were read from a single sample in a study of control samples from healthy donors and cancer patients. Only in-frame clones appear in the TCRdb table, and some are missing; sequencing was by immunoSEQ multiplex PCR. The data show about 120,000 clones, with 93% seen just once and less than 3.5% held by the top ten. Sequenced: blood. The source is a man aged 25-40 years in good health. Both conserved end residues are part of each CDR3. The size field is filled for only some rows; it gives once, few, many or a size class.

V gene: TRBV2
clone size: -
J gene: TRBJ2-5
CDR3 protein: CASKGQGEETQYF

V gene: TRBV5-4
clone size: -
J gene: TRBJ2-5
CDR3 protein: CASSPVAPGETQYF

V gene: TRBV9
clone size: -
J gene: TRBJ2-3
CDR3 protein: CASSETGGPGDTQYF

V gene: TRBV29-1
clone size: -
J gene: TRBJ2-5
CDR3 protein: CSVGLSGGARETQYF

V gene: TRBV5-4
clone size: -
J gene: TRBJ2-5
CDR3 protein: CASSPGTGGETQYF

V gene: TRBV6-5
clone size: -
J gene: TRBJ1-2
CDR3 protein: CASSPGQGNYGYTF

V gene: TRBV5-1
clone size: -
J gene: TRBJ2-3
CDR3 protein: CASSRAGDHTDTQYF

V gene: TRBV14
clone size: -
J gene: TRBJ2-7
CDR3 protein: CASSQVNQLHEQYF

V gene: TRBV4-1
clone size: -
J gene: TRBJ1-2
CDR3 protein: CASSHDSLDYGYTF

V gene: TRBV15
clone size: -
J gene: TRBJ2-5
CDR3 protein: CATSGGLAGATFTGTQYF

V gene: TRBV4-2
clone size: -
J gene: TRBJ2-3
CDR3 protein: CASSQTSGGSWQYF

V gene: TRBV24-1
clone size: -
J gene: TRBJ2-5
CDR3 protein: CATSDDGQGRQTQYF

V gene: TRBV5-1
clone size: -
J gene: TRBJ2-1
CDR3 protein: CASSTERGGPDEQFF

V gene: TRBV2
clone size: -
J gene: TRBJ1-1
CDR3 protein: CASSAFPDRASEAFF

V gene: TRBV6-5
clone size: -
J gene: TRBJ1-2
CDR3 protein: CASSLRDPEGYTF

V gene: TRBV18
clone size: -
J gene: TRBJ1-1
CDR3 protein: CASSPPSSAWTEAFF

V gene: TRBV5-5
clone size: -
J gene: TRBJ1-2
CDR3 protein: CASSRDRANYGYTF

V gene: TRBV19
clone size: once
J gene: TRBJ2-3
CDR3 protein: CASSLGGGASDTQYF

V gene: TRBV5-1
clone size: -
J gene: TRBJ1-2
CDR3 protein: CASSLGGRTGDYGYTF

V gene: TRBV27
clone size: -
J gene: TRBJ1-6
CDR3 protein: CASSLRGDNSPLHF

V gene: TRBV5-1
clone size: -
J gene: TRBJ2-3
CDR3 protein: CASSLQNEIPSGGRPDTQYF

V gene: TRBV28
clone size: -
J gene: TRBJ2-7
CDR3 protein: CASSFAGGTYEQYF

V gene: TRBV28
clone size: -
J gene: TRBJ1-2
CDR3 protein: CASSLSEGIDYGYTF

V gene: TRBV30
clone size: -
J gene: TRBJ1-1
CDR3 protein: CAWSVGTYTEAFF

V gene: TRBV2
clone size: -
J gene: TRBJ2-3
CDR3 protein: CASRLAGEGTDTQYF

V gene: TRBV15
clone size: -
J gene: TRBJ1-3
CDR3 protein: CATMRRSSGNTIYF

V gene: TRBV28
clone size: -
J gene: TRBJ1-2
CDR3 protein: CASSLASYGYTF

V gene: TRBV2
clone size: -
J gene: TRBJ1-1
CDR3 protein: CASSGDNEAFF

V gene: TRBV2
clone size: -
J gene: TRBJ2-7
CDR3 protein: CASSDRGYEQYF

V gene: TRBV6-2/TRBV6-3
clone size: -
J gene: TRBJ1-6
CDR3 protein: CASSPMTGNSPLHF

V gene: TRBV19
clone size: once
J gene: TRBJ1-1
CDR3 protein: CASSKGRIYTEAFF